This is a list of T cell receptor beta chains from one sample in a study of cytomegalovirus exposure and HLA in healthy donors. Using immunoSEQ multiplex PCR, the repertoire was profiled, and TCRdb retains in-frame clones only, with some absent. The sample lists some 120,000 clones, 70% to 85% occurring once. Sequencing input: PBMCs. The source of these receptors is a middle-aged man in good health and CMV-seropositive. The CDR3 runs from the conserved cysteine through the conserved F or W. A D gene is named only where the DNA matches it firmly. Only some rows state a clone size, as once, few, many or a class for expanded clones.

D gene	clone size	J gene	V gene	CDR3 protein	CDR3 DNA
TRBD1	.	TRBJ2-7	TRBV5-1	CASSLGQGASYEQYF	TGCGCCAGCAGCTTGGGGCAGGGGGCCTCCTACGAGCAGTACTTC
.	few	TRBJ1-5	TRBV6-1	CASSESGSSNQPQHF	TGTGCCAGCAGTGAATCAGGGTCTAGCAATCAGCCCCAGCATTTT
TRBD1	once	TRBJ2-1	TRBV27	CASMRQGADEQFF	TGTGCCAGCATGAGACAGGGGGCCGATGAGCAGTTCTTC
TRBD2	.	TRBJ2-3	TRBV5-1	CATHMTSGDTDTQYF	TGCGCCACCCACATGACTAGCGGGGACACAGATACGCAGTATTTT
.	few	TRBJ1-1	TRBV28	CASSPLQGRGTEAFF	TGTGCCAGCAGTCCCCTACAGGGTAGGGGCACTGAAGCTTTCTTT
TRBD1	.	TRBJ2-7	TRBV5-5	CASSLGTGGIYEQYF	TGTGCCAGCAGCCTCGGGACAGGGGGAATCTACGAGCAGTACTTC
.	.	TRBJ1-1	TRBV25-1	CASSDPGLTNTEAFF	TGTGCCAGCAGTGACCCGGGACTCACGAACACTGAAGCTTTCTTT
.	.	TRBJ1-5	TRBV19	CASRRAVIEPQHF	TGTGCCAGCCGACGAGCGGTGATTGAGCCCCAGCATTTT
TRBD1	.	TRBJ1-5	TRBV19	CASRFRTGDNQPQHF	TGTGCCAGTAGATTCCGGACAGGGGACAATCAGCCCCAGCATTTT
.	few	TRBJ2-7	TRBV14	CASSQSSYEQYF	TGTGCCAGCAGCCAGAGCTCCTACGAGCAGTACTTC
.	.	TRBJ1-1	TRBV5-4	CASSPIQGALNEAFF	TGTGCCAGCAGCCCAATACAAGGGGCCCTGAATGAAGCTTTCTTT
TRBD1	.	TRBJ2-5	TRBV6-1	CASRRTGDETQYF	TGTGCCAGCAGACGGACAGGGGACGAGACCCAGTACTTC
.	.	TRBJ2-3	TRBV28	CASRLQVLTDTQYF	TGTGCCAGCAGATTACAGGTACTGACAGATACGCAGTATTTT
TRBD1	few	TRBJ2-3	TRBV5-6	CASSKQGAYADTQYF	TGTGCCAGCAGCAAACAGGGGGCGTACGCAGATACGCAGTATTTT
.	.	TRBJ2-5	TRBV29-1	CSVEGEAGGETQYF	TGCAGCGTTGAAGGAGAAGCGGGCGGAGAGACCCAGTACTTC
.	.	TRBJ2-1	TRBV21-1	CASVPGSRNEQFF	TGTGCCAGCGTCCCGGGGTCCCGCAATGAGCAGTTCTTC
.	.	TRBJ1-5	TRBV6-5	CASRPAGGHQPQHF	TGTGCCAGCCGACCGGCAGGAGGGCATCAGCCCCAGCATTTT
TRBD2	.	TRBJ2-5	TRBV6-5	CASRLSGGASQYF	TGTGCCAGCAGACTTAGCGGGGGGGCGTCCCAGTACTTC
.	.	TRBJ1-1	TRBV7-2	CASSLAGVGPEAFF	TGTGCCAGCAGCTTAGCAGGGGTTGGCCCTGAAGCTTTCTTT
.	few	TRBJ2-7	TRBV29-1	CSVDGRGRGEQYF	TGCAGCGTTGACGGACGGGGGCGGGGGGAGCAGTACTTC
TRBD2	.	TRBJ2-1	TRBV27	CATTSGSNSYNEQFF	TGTGCCACCACTAGCGGATCTAACTCCTACAATGAGCAGTTCTTC
TRBD2	.	TRBJ2-1	TRBV7-3	CASRAGTSGYNEQFF	TGTGCCAGCAGGGCCGGGACTAGCGGTTACAATGAGCAGTTCTTC
.	.	TRBJ2-3	TRBV9	CASSVSSGDTDTQYF	TGTGCCAGCAGCGTAAGTTCAGGGGACACAGATACGCAGTATTTT
.	.	TRBJ1-4	TRBV7-2	CASSLGTGREKLFF	TGTGCCAGCAGCTTAGGTACAGGGCGCGAAAAACTGTTTTTT
TRBD2	.	TRBJ2-3	TRBV10-3	CAIGTSPSDTQYF	TGTGCCATCGGGACTAGCCCCTCGGATACGCAGTATTTT
TRBD2	.	TRBJ2-2	TRBV5-4	CASSPPGLGNTGELFF	TGTGCCAGCAGCCCCCCGGGACTAGGGAACACCGGGGAGCTGTTTTTT
.	.	TRBJ2-1	TRBV27	CASSSNYNEQFF	TGTGCCAGCAGTTCCAACTACAATGAGCAGTTCTTC
TRBD1	.	TRBJ1-2	TRBV28	CASSTRDSYGYTF	TGTGCCAGCAGTACCAGGGACAGCTATGGCTACACCTTC
TRBD1	.	TRBJ2-5	TRBV25-1	CASSLTGTGKETQYF	TGTGCCAGCAGTTTAACCGGGACAGGGAAGGAGACCCAGTACTTC
.	once	TRBJ1-1	TRBV13	CASSLAGNTEAFF	TGTGCCAGCAGCTTAGCGGGGAACACTGAAGCTTTCTTT
TRBD2	.	TRBJ2-1	TRBV29-1	CSVETLAGVLSNEQFF	TGCAGCGTTGAAACCCTAGCGGGAGTCCTCAGTAATGAGCAGTTCTTC
TRBD2	.	TRBJ2-7	TRBV6-5	CASGLGGEQYF	TGTGCCAGCGGACTAGGTGGCGAGCAGTACTTC
TRBD1	.	TRBJ2-7	TRBV5-1	CASSLLGQGTNEQYF	TGCGCCAGCAGCTTGTTAGGACAGGGTACCAACGAGCAGTACTTC
.	few	TRBJ1-2	TRBV2	CASSEWGGNYGYTF	TGTGCCAGCAGTGAATGGGGAGGAAACTATGGCTACACCTTC
.	.	TRBJ1-2	TRBV6-4	CASSGPEANYGYTF	TGTGCCAGCAGTGGTCCAGAGGCTAACTATGGCTACACCTTC
TRBD2	.	TRBJ2-7	TRBV4-2	CASSQDRTSVEQYF	TGTGCCAGCAGCCAAGACCGGACTAGCGTCGAGCAGTACTTC
.	.	TRBJ2-7	TRBV9	CASSPEMRTYEQYF	TGTGCCAGCAGCCCCGAAATGAGGACCTACGAGCAGTACTTC
TRBD1	.	TRBJ2-7	TRBV5-8	CASSLEGTVEQYF	TGTGCCAGCAGCTTGGAGGGGACAGTTGAGCAGTACTTC
TRBD1	.	TRBJ1-1	TRBV11-2	CASSSRTGIRNTEAFF	TGTGCCAGCAGCTCCCGGACAGGTATAAGAAACACTGAAGCTTTCTTT
.	.	TRBJ2-7	TRBV14	CASSFTYEQYF	TGTGCCAGCAGTTTCACCTACGAGCAGTACTTC
TRBD1	.	TRBJ2-7	TRBV28	CASDVPGQIPYEQYF	TGTGCCAGCGACGTCCCGGGACAGATTCCCTACGAGCAGTACTTC
.	.	TRBJ1-6	TRBV30	CACQPGESSYNSPLHF	TGTGCCTGCCAGCCGGGGGAGAGCTCCTATAATTCACCCCTCCACTTT